These 25 T cell receptor beta chains share one sample of origin, sequenced in a study of blood T cell repertoires in COVID-19. TCRdb's table, derived via immunoSEQ multiplex PCR, lists solely in-frame clones and lacks some. This table holds around 130,000 clones, under 90% found once. What was sequenced was PBMCs or T cells enriched from blood (not recorded which). The receptors come from a middle-aged man with acute COVID-19.

The rearrangement uses TRBV28 and TRBJ2-7; D is possibly TRBD2 (6 bases). The germline gives CDR1 MDHEN, CDR2 SYDVKM. This CDR3 has 13 residues. Trimming shortened V by 11 bases and J by 3 bases, and 17 bases separated the two germline ends. The CDR3 protein is CASGGISHYEQYF. The CDR3 region has the DNA TGTGCCTCCGGCGGGATTTCACACTACGAGCAGTACTTC.

The J gene is TRBJ2-1, the V gene TRBV5-1; 9 bases agree with TRBD2. The CDR3 contains 15 residues. CDR1 and CDR2 (germline): SGHRS, YFSETQ. Trimming removed 2 bases from V and 7 bases from J; junction bases left unmatched: 7. The CDR3 loop is CASSFLASGKNEQFF. CDR3 DNA sequence: TGCGCCAGCAGCTTCTTGGCTAGCGGGAAGAATGAGCAGTTCTTC.

The CDR3 region has the DNA TGTGCCAGCAGTCCGGGACAGGCCTATGGCTACACCTTC. Residues: CASSPGQAYGYTF. The chain employs TRBV14 and TRBJ1-2; 8 bases are a match to TRBD1. V was clipped by 6 bases and J by 4 bases; unmatched bases: 4. Germline V gene lookup returns CDR1 SGHDN and CDR2 FVKESK. This CDR3 comprises 13 residues. The full variable domain, its missing parts supplied by reference TRBV14 and TRBJ1-2, is EAGVTQFPSHSVIEKGQTVTLRCDPISGHDNLYWYRRVMGKEIKFLLHFVKESKQDESGMPNNRFLAERTGGTYSTLKVQPAELEDSGVYFCASSPGQAYGYTFGSGTRLTVV.

The CDR3 here is CASSYGGNTEAFF. As DNA, the CDR3 is TGTGCCAGCAGTTACGGAGGGAACACTGAAGCTTTCTTT. This chain joins TRBV6-5 and TRBJ1-1; D not resolved. CDR3 length equals 13 residues. The germline V gene encodes CDR1 MNHEY and CDR2 SVGAGI. Trimming shortened V by 2 bases and J by 1 base, and 5 bases separated the two germline ends.

Regarding this clone: The sample has other DNA sequences that encode this CDR3 too. CDR3 nucleotide sequence: TGTGCCAGCAGTCTCCGACAGGGACACACAGATACGCAGTATTTT. It codes for CASSLRQGHTDTQYF. This chain connects TRBV28 to TRBJ2-3; TRBD1 matches at 7 bases. The CDR3 is 15 amino acids. Germline V lookup: CDR1 MDHEN, CDR2 SYDVKM. Trimming cost V 5 bases and J 2 bases; bases outside gene matches: 7.

This clone occurred once. This sequence joins TRBV11-2 and TRBJ2-7, with 7 bases fitting TRBD2. After removal of 4 bases from V and 2 bases from J, the junction contained 5 bases not matched to a gene. The length of the CDR3 is 14 residues. Germline V gene data show CDR1 as SGHAT and CDR2 as FQNNGV. The CDR3 DNA reads as TGTGCCAGCAGCTCCCCGGGGGGTCCCTACGAGCAGTACTTC. Its protein is CASSSPGGPYEQYF.

V usage is TRBV3-1 (or the pseudogene TRBV3-2) and J usage is TRBJ2-1, with 16 bases fitting TRBD2. CDR1 and CDR2 (germline): LGHDT, YNNKEL (reference sequence). Trimming removed 5 bases from V and 1 base from J; junction bases left unmatched: 2. The CDR3 totals 17 residues. Written as DNA, the CDR3 is TGTGCCAGCAGCGCGGGACTAGCGGGAGGGTCCTACAATGAGCAGTTCTTC. Its translation: CASSAGLAGGSYNEQFF.

The V and J genes are TRBV28 and TRBJ2-7, with TRBD1 matching 7 bases. The CDR3 extends over 12 amino acids. V gave up 8 bases and J gave up 2 bases; unmatched junction bases: 3. Germline CDR1 MDHEN, CDR2 SYDVKM. The chain's CDR3 is CASLTGTYEQYF. The CDR3 bases are TGTGCCAGCCTGACAGGGACCTACGAGCAGTACTTC.

The chain employs TRBV6-5 and TRBJ2-7, with a possible D match to TRBD2 (5 bases). V shed 4 bases and J shed 4 bases, with 14 bases lying between them. The CDR3 is 14 amino acids. CDR1 and CDR2 from the germline V gene are MNHEY and SVGAGI. In DNA form, the CDR3 reads TGTGCCAGCAGTTCCCGGAGGCTGGGGTACGAGCAGTACTTC. Its protein product is CASSSRRLGYEQYF.

The chain is built from TRBV27 and TRBJ2-3, with 7 bases lining up with TRBD2. Germline CDR1 reads MNHEY; CDR2 reads SMNVEV (reference sequence). The V gene end was trimmed by 0 bases and the J gene end by 4 bases; junction bases not matched to a gene: 4. CDR3 length: 15 residues. The DNA of the CDR3 is TGTGCCAGCAGTTTATCGGGGGGGTATGCAGATACGCAGTATTTT. As protein: CASSLSGGYADTQYF.

This chain joins TRBV29-1 and TRBJ1-2; D uncertain. In germline, CDR1 is SQVTM, CDR2 ANQGSEA. CDR3 length: 12 residues. The CDR3 loop is CTTMAASYGYTF. The CDR3 DNA reads as TGCACCACTATGGCCGCGTCCTATGGCTACACCTTC.

This clone turned up a few times. The rearrangement links TRBV14 to TRBJ2-1; D perhaps matches TRBD2 (5 bases). The germline V gene has CDR1 SGHDN and CDR2 FVKESK. The V end was cut by 1 base, the J end by 10 bases, with 11 bases between. The CDR3 runs to 13 residues. CDR3 sequence reads: CASSQAEGREQFF. The DNA of the CDR3 is TGTGCCAGCAGCCAAGCAGAGGGCCGAGAGCAGTTCTTC.

This clone is a singleton in its sample. J is TRBJ1-1 and V is TRBV7-9; D perhaps matches TRBD1 (5 bases). Looked up from germline, CDR1 is SEHNR and CDR2 is FQNEAQ (reference sequence). The CDR3 is made up of 14 amino acids. V was pared by 3 bases and J by 4 bases, with 12 bases between. The CDR3: CASSLGQGSTEAFF. The CDR3 DNA reads as TGTGCCAGCAGCTTGGGGCAGGGTTCCACTGAAGCTTTCTTT. The full variable domain, rest sourced from reference TRBV7-9 and TRBJ1-1, is DTGVSQNPRHKITKRGQNVTFRCDPISEHNRLYWYRQTLGQGPEFLTYFQNEAQLEKSRLLSDRFSAERPKGSFSTLEIQRTEQGDSAMYLCASSLGQGSTEAFFGQGTRLTVV.

The chain is built from TRBV6-1 and TRBJ2-5; D gene ambiguous. Trimming shortened V by 1 base and J by 4 bases, and 7 bases separated the two germline ends. Germline lookup yields CDR1 MNHNS and CDR2 SASEGT. This CDR3 spans 13 amino acids. The CDR3 loop reads CASSEDFIETQYF. DNA of the CDR3: TGTGCCAGCAGTGAAGACTTCATAGAGACCCAGTACTTC.

This clone was observed a single time. This sequence joins TRBV3-1 (or the pseudogene TRBV3-2) and TRBJ1-1; D is ambiguous. The CDR3 covers 13 residues. Germline CDR1 is LGHDT and CDR2 is YNNKEL (reference sequence). V gave up 0 bases and J gave up 7 bases, with 9 bases separating them. The CDR3 sequence: CASSQEGGREAFF. The DNA for the CDR3 is TGTGCCAGCAGCCAAGAGGGAGGTCGTGAAGCTTTCTTT.

This sequence joins TRBV6-5 and TRBJ1-6; 7 bases align to TRBD1. The CDR3 totals 16 residues. J gave up 4 bases and V 3 bases, and 6 bases lay outside the gene matches. CDR1 and CDR2 (germline): MNHEY, SVGAGI. CDR3 sequence: CASSYGPDRYNSPLHF. CDR3 sequence (DNA): TGTGCCAGCAGTTATGGGCCGGACAGGTATAATTCACCCCTCCACTTT.

V gene TRBV5-6 combines with J gene TRBJ2-7; D is perhaps TRBD2 (6 bases). Germline V gives CDR1 SGHDT, CDR2 YYEEEE. The V gene lost 2 bases and the J gene lost 4 bases, with 13 bases spanning the gap. The CDR3 has 14 residues. The CDR3 loop reads CASSLIGGEYEQYF. The DNA for the CDR3 is TGTGCCAGCAGCTTAATCGGGGGTGAGTACGAGCAGTACTTC.

The V gene is TRBV18, the J gene TRBJ1-6; 10 positions match TRBD1. From germline, CDR1 is KGHSH and CDR2 LQKENI. Germline trimming cut 8 bases from V and 9 bases from J; bases unmatched to any gene: 1. The CDR3 covers 12 residues. CDR3 amino acids: CASRDRGSPLHF. Here the CDR3 DNA reads TGTGCCAGCCGGGACAGGGGTTCACCCCTCCACTTT. Combining the CDR3 with reference TRBV18 and TRBJ1-6 gives the whole variable domain NAGVMQNPRHLVRRRGQEARLRCSPMKGHSHVYWYRQLPEEGLKFMVYLQKENIIDESGMPKERFSAEFPKEGPSILRIQQVVRGDSAAYFCASRDRGSPLHFGNGTRLTVT.

In this sample, this clone turned up once. The chain joins TRBV7-2 to TRBJ2-2; D is unresolved. V gave up 1 base and J gave up 6 bases, with 12 bases separating them. Germline CDR1 SGHTA, CDR2 FQGNSA. This CDR3 has 15 amino acids. The CDR3 coding sequence is TGTGCCAGCAGCTTAGTCGGGTCAATGTCCGGGGAGCTGTTTTTT. It is translated as CASSLVGSMSGELFF.

CDR3: CASREGNYGYTF. The CDR3 DNA reads TGTGCCAGCAGGGAGGGGAACTATGGCTACACCTTC. J is TRBJ1-2 and V is TRBV2, with D tentatively TRBD1 (5 bases). The ends were cut back, 6 bases at V and 2 bases at J, with 7 bases in the middle. The germline CDR1 and CDR2 sequences are SNHLY and FYNNEI. The CDR3 has 12 amino acids. Together with reference TRBV2 and TRBJ1-2, the CDR3 gives the full variable domain: EPEVTQTPSHQVTQMGQEVILRCVPISNHLYFYWYRQILGQKVEFLVSFYNNEISEKSEIFDDQFSVERPDGSNFTLKIRSTKLEDSAMYFCASREGNYGYTFGSGTRLTVV.

The chain carries TRBV7-3 and TRBJ2-5, with 7 bases matching TRBD1. The CDR3 totals 15 residues. V dropped 2 bases and J dropped 1; count of bases not matched to a gene: 4. CDR1 is SGHTA and CDR2 is FQGTGA in the germline V gene. CDR3 region: CASSLGSGGQETQYF. The CDR3 nucleotides read TGTGCCAGCAGCTTAGGGTCAGGGGGCCAAGAGACCCAGTACTTC.

This chain connects TRBV18 to TRBJ2-7; TRBD1 agrees at 7 bases. The ends lost 2 bases at V and 7 bases at J; junction bases unmatched: 14. CDR3 length: 16 residues. Germline V CDR1 and CDR2: KGHSH, LQKENI. CDR3 amino acids: CASSPSGQVSLREQYF. As DNA, the CDR3 is TGTGCCAGCTCACCAAGTGGACAGGTTTCCCTTCGGGAGCAGTACTTC.

This chain joins TRBV19 and TRBJ2-3; a possible D gene is TRBD2 (5 bases). Trimming left V 4 bases short and J 6 bases short, with 11 bases between. Germline V gene lookup returns CDR1 LNHDA and CDR2 SQIVND (reference sequence). CDR3 length: 13 residues. The CDR3 spells CASSNRWEDTQYF. CDR3 DNA sequence: TGTGCCAGTAGTAATCGGTGGGAGGATACGCAGTATTTT.

V usage is TRBV7-3 and J usage is TRBJ1-1; the match to TRBD1 covers 7 bases. The V segment lost 5 bases and the J segment 5 bases; nucleotides outside the gene matches: 8. Germline V lookup: CDR1 SGHTA, CDR2 FQGTGA. This CDR3 has 14 residues. The CDR3 nucleotides are TGTGCCAGCAGCCCCCGGAGGGACAGTACTGAAGCTTTCTTT. It codes for CASSPRRDSTEAFF.

CDR3 in DNA: TGTGCCAGCAGCTTAGAGGTGACGGGTCAAGAGACCCAGTACTTC. Translated, it gives CASSLEVTGQETQYF. The chain couples TRBV7-2 to TRBJ2-5; D gene uncertain. The germline V and J ends were trimmed by 1 base and 2 bases, with 11 bases remaining between them. Germline CDR1 SGHTA, CDR2 FQGNSA. This CDR3 contains 15 residues.